The 26 T cell receptor beta chains reported below all come from one sample, sequenced in a study of T cell responses to AZD1222 COVID-19 vaccine. The data were produced by immunoSEQ multiplex PCR, yet TCRdb's version contains in-frame clones alone and is incomplete. The sample includes tens of thousands of clones, approximately 85% of them seen just once. Material: peripheral blood, obtained on day 0 of AZD1222 vaccination. The receptors stem from an adult in good health.

V usage is TRBV15 and J usage is TRBJ2-3; 10 bases are a match to TRBD2. V lost 3 bases to trimming and J lost 0 bases; unmatched junction nucleotides: 6. Germline CDR1 is LNHNV and CDR2 is YYDKDF (reference sequence). The CDR3 covers 17 residues. In DNA form, the CDR3 reads TGTGCCACCAGCAGTCCTAGCGGGGGCCCTAGCACAGATACGCAGTATTTT. Translated: CATSSPSGGPSTDTQYF.

A word on this clone: Compared with germline, one end of the junction differs, possibly owing to a read error. This rearrangement joins TRBV7-7 to TRBJ2-7, with TRBD1 matching 10 bases. The CDR3 sequence is 15 residues long. The germline V gene encodes CDR1 SSHAT and CDR2 FNYEAQ (reference sequence). The CDR3 sequence is CASSSHPGQGSEQYF. In nucleotides, the CDR3 is TGTGCTAGCAGCTCCCATCCGGGACAGGGGAGCGAGCAGTACTTC.

The chain links TRBV15 to TRBJ2-3; D perhaps matches TRBD1 (5 bases). Germline V gives CDR1 LNHNV, CDR2 YYDKDF (reference sequence). CDR3 length equals 15 residues. The V gene lost 0 bases and the J gene lost 0 bases, with 7 bases spanning the gap. CDR3 sequence: CATSREKGSTDTQYF. For the CDR3, the DNA is TGTGCCACCAGCAGAGAGAAGGGGAGCACAGATACGCAGTATTTT.

This rearrangement joins TRBV28 to TRBJ2-7, with 9 bases lining up with TRBD2. There are 14 residues in the CDR3. V was pared by 6 bases and J by 2 bases, with 5 bases of the junction left unmatched. Germline V gives CDR1 MDHEN, CDR2 SYDVKM. This chain's CDR3 is CASRLAGVPYEQYF. The DNA of the CDR3 is TGTGCCAGCAGGTTAGCGGGGGTTCCCTACGAGCAGTACTTC.

This chain uses TRBV7-9 with TRBJ2-7; 7 bases are shared with TRBD1. After removal of 7 bases from V and 4 bases from J, the junction contained 7 bases not matched to a gene. Per germline, CDR1 SEHNR and CDR2 FQNEAQ (reference sequence). The CDR3 is 13 amino acids. In nucleotides, the CDR3 is TGTGCCAGCACGAGGACAGGACCTTACGAGCAGTACTTC. Its protein is CASTRTGPYEQYF.

The genes are TRBV5-6 and TRBJ1-1, with a tentative D call TRBD1 (5 bases). V lost 0 bases, J lost 5 bases, and 14 bases lay in between. Germline loops: CDR1 SGHDT, CDR2 YYEEEE. The CDR3 has 15 amino acids. In DNA form, the CDR3 reads TGTGCCAGCAGCTTGGGCTGGGTCGGGGGGACTGAAGCTTTCTTT. Its protein is CASSLGWVGGTEAFF.

The chain joins TRBV21-1 to TRBJ1-5. TRBV21-1 is reported as a pseudogene. This CDR3 contains 16 residues. The CDR3 spells CASSKALRGGSQPQHF. CDR3 nucleotides: TGTGCCAGCAGCAAAGCTCTTCGGGGGGGGAGTCAGCCCCAGCATTTT.

The V and J genes are TRBV28 and TRBJ1-1, with a weak D call TRBD1 (5 bases). Looked up from germline, CDR1 is MDHEN and CDR2 is SYDVKM. This CDR3 region has 15 residues. The V end lost 5 bases, the J end lost 9 bases, and 22 bases lay between the germline ends. The CDR3, as DNA: TGTGCCAGCAGTCCGTCCCAATGGGCAGGGTCTAAAGCTTTCTTT. Amino acid sequence: CASSPSQWAGSKAFF.

V is TRBV7-2 and J is TRBJ2-3; no clear D. Trimming left V 1 base short and J 2 bases short, with 4 bases between. The CDR3 is 13 residues long. The germline V gene encodes CDR1 SGHTA and CDR2 FQGNSA. CDR3 sequence reads: CASSLGLTDTQYF. The CDR3 DNA is TGTGCCAGCAGCTTAGGGCTCACAGATACGCAGTATTTT.

The chain couples TRBV5-1 to TRBJ1-6; no reliable D call. The CDR3 runs to 14 residues. The V end was cut by 4 bases, the J end by 6 bases, with 11 bases between. Germline V gives CDR1 SGHRS, CDR2 YFSETQ. CDR3 residues: CASSPGLTNSPLHF. The CDR3 DNA is TGCGCCAGCAGCCCGGGTCTCACTAATTCACCCCTCCACTTT.

This clone was detected only once. This chain connects TRBV27 to TRBJ1-2; 8 bases map to TRBD1. With 6 bases clipped from V and 2 bases from J, the junction kept 11 bases outside the gene matches. Germline V gives CDR1 MNHEY, CDR2 SMNVEV (reference sequence). There are 16 residues in the CDR3. This chain's CDR3 is CASRSSRGRENYGYTF. CDR3 sequence (DNA): TGTGCCAGCAGATCCTCCAGGGGGCGGGAGAACTATGGCTACACCTTC.

This chain links TRBV29-1 with TRBJ2-4; no firm D call. CDR3 size: 15 residues. The germline V and J ends were trimmed by 6 bases and 1 base, with 16 bases remaining between them. CDR1 SQVTM and CDR2 ANQGSEA come from the germline V gene. CDR3 region: CSVRVISWAKNIQYF. The CDR3 nucleotides are TGCAGCGTCCGGGTTATCAGTTGGGCCAAAAACATTCAGTACTTC.

The CDR3 sequence: CASSPGQGATEAFF. CDR3 DNA sequence: TGTGCCAGCAGCCCAGGACAGGGAGCCACTGAAGCTTTCTTT. This chain joins TRBV11-2 and TRBJ1-1; 8 nucleotides match TRBD1. V was pared by 5 bases and J by 4 bases, with 6 bases of the junction left unmatched. There are 14 residues in the CDR3. CDR1 is SGHAT, CDR2 FQNNGV, per germline.

The V and J genes are TRBV28 and TRBJ2-1; the D gene is possibly TRBD2 (6 bases). Germline V CDR1 and CDR2: MDHEN, SYDVKM. The CDR3 consists of 17 residues. Trimming took 6 bases from V and 3 from J, leaving 21 bases between them. The CDR3 region is CASSRPVGGLNYNEQFF. The DNA for the CDR3 is TGTGCCAGCAGCCGTCCTGTGGGGGGTCTGAACTACAATGAGCAGTTCTTC.

The chain couples TRBV7-9 to TRBJ1-5; D is perhaps TRBD1 (6 bases). V was pared by 2 bases and J by 4 bases, with 15 bases between. Germline CDR1 reads SEHNR; CDR2 reads FQNEAQ (reference sequence). This CDR3 contains 16 residues. CDR3 residues: CASSLQGTPFNQPQHF. CDR3 nucleotides: TGTGCCAGCAGCTTACAGGGGACCCCCTTTAATCAGCCCCAGCATTTT. Full variable domain (rest looked up from reference TRBV7-9 and TRBJ1-5): DTGVSQNPRHKITKRGQNVTFRCDPISEHNRLYWYRQTLGQGPEFLTYFQNEAQLEKSRLLSDRFSAERPKGSFSTLEIQRTEQGDSAMYLCASSLQGTPFNQPQHFGDGTRLSIL.

The rearrangement uses TRBV30 and TRBJ1-4; 11 bases match TRBD1. Germline-derived CDR1 and CDR2 are GTSNPN and SVGIG (reference sequence). V shed 0 bases, J shed 7 bases, and the junction held 4 bases outside the gene matches. This CDR3 is 15 amino acids long. The DNA for the CDR3 is TGTGCCTGGAGTGTACCGGGGACAGGGGGTGAAAAACTGTTTTTT. Translating gives CAWSVPGTGGEKLFF.

The CDR3 DNA is TGTGCCAGCAGCCAAGATCAGTGGGTCAGGGAGCCCCCCTACGAGCAGTACTTC. Translation: CASSQDQWVREPPYEQYF. The chain uses TRBV4-2 and TRBJ2-7; either TRBD1 or TRBD2 may fit D (5 bases each). CDR3 length equals 18 residues. The V gene lost 0 bases and the J gene lost 2 bases, with 20 bases spanning the gap. Per germline, CDR1 LGHNA and CDR2 YNFKEQ.

V is TRBV28 and J is TRBJ1-3; 8 bases match TRBD1. Trimming removed 5 bases from V and 4 bases from J; junction bases left unmatched: 4. CDR3 length: 14 amino acids. Germline lookup yields CDR1 MDHEN and CDR2 SYDVKM. CDR3 protein: CASSNNRGGNTIYF. The CDR3 DNA reads TGTGCCAGCAGTAACAACAGGGGGGGAAACACCATATATTTT.

The chain employs TRBV3-1 (or the pseudogene TRBV3-2) and TRBJ1-1; D is unclear. Trimming stripped 0 bases from V and 7 bases from J, with 9 bases between. The CDR3 extends over 13 amino acids. Germline CDR1 LGHDT, CDR2 YNNKEL (reference sequence). The CDR3 coding sequence is TGTGCCAGCAGCCAAGAGTCCAGTAATGAAGCTTTCTTT. Translation: CASSQESSNEAFF.

V usage is TRBV30 and J usage is TRBJ1-4; 12 bases line up with TRBD1. Germline V lookup: CDR1 GTSNPN, CDR2 SVGIG (reference sequence). The CDR3 extends over 14 amino acids. Losses at the gene ends were 2 bases for V and 10 bases for J; bases not matched to a gene: 5. CDR3 sequence: CAWSRDRGRGKLFF. CDR3 nucleotides: TGTGCCTGGAGTAGGGACAGGGGGCGCGGAAAACTGTTTTTT.

The rearrangement joins TRBV29-1 to TRBJ2-7; D is undetermined. Germline values: CDR1 SQVTM, CDR2 ANQGSEA. V was trimmed by 4 bases and J by 2 bases, leaving 6 bases between them. This CDR3 comprises 11 residues. CDR3 DNA: TGCAGCGTTGGCAGTACCTACGAGCAGTACTTC. Translated, it gives CSVGSTYEQYF.

The chain links TRBV11-2 to TRBJ2-7; D gene ambiguous. The CDR3 runs 12 residues. In germline, CDR1 is SGHAT, CDR2 FQNNGV. The V end was cut by 5 bases, the J end by 7 bases, with 12 bases between. For the CDR3, the DNA is TGTGCCAGCAGCCCCACGATTAGAGAGCAGTACTTC. Protein: CASSPTIREQYF.

By share, this clone counts as large. The identical CDR3 is also encoded by other nucleotide sequences in the sample. This chain links TRBV12-3 or TRBV12-4 with TRBJ2-1; D not resolved. The V end was cut by 3 bases, the J end by 7 bases, with 4 bases between. This CDR3 comprises 11 residues. The CDR3 loop is CASSFLNEQFF. The DNA for the CDR3 is TGTGCCAGCAGTTTTTTAAATGAGCAGTTCTTC.

The genes are TRBV5-4 and TRBJ1-2, with unresolved D. The CDR3 sequence is 14 residues long. V gave up 4 bases and J gave up 4 bases, with 14 bases separating them. Germline-derived CDR1 and CDR2 are SGHNT and YYREEE (reference sequence). The CDR3 is CASSNPADGYGYTF. CDR3 nucleotide sequence: TGTGCCAGCAGCAACCCCGCCGACGGCTATGGCTACACCTTC.

Note on this clone: Because the CDR3's place on the DNA is in doubt, the DNA is left out and the CDR3 is given as listed by TCRdb. V gene TRBV21-1 combines with J gene TRBJ2-4; TRBD2 is the table's D call and was not checked against the DNA. TRBV21-1 is annotated as a pseudogene. Inclusive of both ends, the CDR3 amounts to 17 amino acids. This chain's CDR3 is CASSDSWAGGAKNIQYF.

This chain uses TRBV6-4 with TRBJ2-3; D gene unclear. V lost 3 bases to trimming and J lost 5 bases, with 6 bases between them. From germline, CDR1 is MRHNA and CDR2 SNTAGT. This CDR3 spans 12 amino acids. The CDR3 DNA reads as TGTGCCAGCAGTGATTTAGGAGATACGCAGTATTTT. Amino acids: CASSDLGDTQYF.